This T cell receptor beta chain came from a study of CD8+CD57+ T cells in acquired aplastic anemia (dated by TCRdb to between 2018 and 2020). About the study as a whole: On average, sorted CD4+ and CD8+ cells yielded 3.2 ug of extracted DNA, with a range of roughly 0.19 to 27.4 ug. For healthy donor samples, the average read count was about 9.8 million for CD4+ cells and 11 million to 13 million for CD8+ cells.

The study deep-sequenced TCR repertoires of sorted CD4+ and CD8+ blood T cells from severe aplastic anemia patients and healthy subjects. Ficoll-Paque density gradient centrifugation was used to isolate peripheral blood mononuclear cells. Before DNA was extracted, CD4+ and CD8+ T cells were sorted using either FACS or magnetic beads. The paper's findings and limits, for the study overall: Roughly 30 CD8+ CDR3 sequences were found to be shared between patients and controls, but these sequences appeared to be highly expressed in patients and within the immunodominant clones of the patients. CD8+ Simpson's diversity did not differ significantly between patients and healthy controls (P=0.060).

Genomic DNA was used as template for profiling of TCR beta VDJ combinations and CDR3 sequences. An Illumina HiSeq 2000 was the platform used for TCR repertoire sequencing. On the authors' methods: Repertoires were assessed using TRBV/TRBJ rearrangement plots, CDR3 size and DJ length profiles, and Simpson's diversity index. The most abundant DNA sequence in the deep sequencing data was defined as the immunodominant clone. CDR3 amino acid sequences were checked for sharing across subjects and were also compared against the VDJdb database and published repertoires. The raw public reads went through TCRdb reprocessing: fastp at Q25, MiXCR clone calling, in-frame beta chains kept. Under each unique CDR3 protein, matching rows form one entry showing the most common genes and DNA. TCRdb, not the original authors, processed these V and J calls. The sample has fewer than 250,000 distinct CDR3 sequences on record, about 53% of them singletons. The ten top clones hold approximately 15% of the sample.

Regarding this clonotype: Its antigen target is currently unknown. Per-base qualities were not stored, and no clone one base away is much larger.

From the cysteine through the phenylalanine, the CDR3 covers 18 amino acids. CDR3 DNA only is kept here, 54 bases in frame from base 1. The germline V gene supplies CDR1 SGHVS and CDR2 FQNEAQ. V sheds 1 base and J sheds 0 bases, leaving 13 bases between their ends. The sample taken for sequencing was sorted CD4+, CD8+, or CD8+CD57+ T cells (not recorded which) from PBMCs. Here the chain combines TRBV7-8 and TRBJ2-6; no D gene can be assigned with confidence. The receptor's source is a human donor in good health, serving as a control. The nucleotide sequence is given as TGTGCCAGCAGCTTAGGAAGGGTACCTAGCTCTGGGGCCAACGTCCTGACTTTC. Its protein product is CASSLGRVPSSGANVLTF.